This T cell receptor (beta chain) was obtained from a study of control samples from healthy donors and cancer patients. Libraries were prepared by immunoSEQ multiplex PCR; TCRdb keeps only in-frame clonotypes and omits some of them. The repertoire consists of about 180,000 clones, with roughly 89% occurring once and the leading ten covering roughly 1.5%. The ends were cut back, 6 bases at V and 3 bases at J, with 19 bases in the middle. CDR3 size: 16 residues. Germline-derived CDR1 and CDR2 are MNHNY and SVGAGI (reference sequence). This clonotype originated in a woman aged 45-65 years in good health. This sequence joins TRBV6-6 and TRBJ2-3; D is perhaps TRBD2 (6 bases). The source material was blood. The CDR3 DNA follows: TGTGCCAGCAGACCCCTGGAGGGTGGTGTTACAGATACGCAGTATTTT. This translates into CASRPLEGGVTDTQYF.